This T cell receptor (beta chain) was obtained from a study of cytotoxic CD8 clonotypes in ibrutinib-treated CLL. Worth noting for this clone: Its target is not known.

This CDR3 region has 14 residues. CDR1 is PRHDT, CDR2 FYEKMQ, per germline (reference sequence). V gave up 0 bases and J gave up 10 bases, with 13 bases separating them. Study results and caveats: Clonality correlated strongly with circulating CD8+ T cells and exceeded age-matched healthy donors at baseline. Private clonotypes, not public ones, expanded at ibrutinib response.

Here immunoSEQ multiplex PCR was the method, and the copy in TCRdb shows in-frame clones only, minus some. The table shows tens of thousands of clones, with 85% occurring only once. This chain uses TRBV13 with TRBJ2-1; a weak D match, TRBD2 (5 bases). The sample here was PBMCs, taken after 24 months of ibrutinib treatment. This TCR was recovered from a human donor with chronic lymphocytic leukemia. The CDR3 spells CASSLGLSGREQFF. The DNA for the CDR3 is TGTGCCAGCAGCTTAGGCCTAAGCGGAAGGGAGCAGTTCTTC.